The 25 T cell receptor beta chains reported below all come from one sample, sequenced in a study of blood T cell repertoires in COVID-19. Repertoires were generated with immunoSEQ multiplex PCR, while TCRdb's copy carries only in-frame clones and drops some. The table records tens of thousands of clones, 75% to 95% of them present only once. Material for sequencing was peripheral blood. These TCRs come from a human donor in a cohort sampled during active COVID-19.

The chain is built from TRBV5-1 and TRBJ1-5; no reliable D call. Germline CDR1 reads SGHRS; CDR2 reads YFSETQ. The germline V and J ends were trimmed by 0 bases and 6 bases, with 7 bases remaining between them. CDR3 length equals 13 residues. CDR3 nucleotide sequence: TGCGCCAGCAGCTTGGAGAGATTTCAGCCCCAGCATTTT. As protein: CASSLERFQPQHF.

The chain joins TRBV10-3 to TRBJ2-2; 8 bases line up with TRBD2. Germline-derived CDR1 and CDR2 are ENHRY and SYGVKD. The CDR3 has 15 residues. The V gene end was trimmed by 9 bases and the J gene end by 0 bases; junction bases not matched to a gene: 6. DNA for the CDR3: TGTGCCATTGGAGCGGGGGACCCGAACACCGGGGAGCTGTTTTTT. This sequence encodes CAIGAGDPNTGELFF.

The chain uses TRBV19 and TRBJ2-3; D remains ambiguous. V was clipped by 2 bases and J by 2 bases, with 5 bases between them. Germline V CDR1 and CDR2: LNHDA, SQIVND (reference sequence). This CDR3 has 13 residues. This chain's CDR3 is CASSILPTDTQYF. The CDR3 nucleotides read TGTGCCAGTAGTATACTCCCCACAGATACGCAGTATTTT.

This clone was seen more than once but under ten times. This chain connects TRBV10-3 to TRBJ2-1; TRBD2 matches at 7 bases. This CDR3 region has 17 residues. CDR1 and CDR2 from the germline V gene are ENHRY and SYGVKD. The trim removed 4 bases at V and 0 bases at J, leaving 9 bases unmatched. The CDR3 coding sequence is TGTGCCATCAGTGGGTCGGGCGGGGGACCCTCCTACAATGAGCAGTTCTTC. Translating gives CAISGSGGGPSYNEQFF.

The chain joins TRBV29-1 to TRBJ2-7; TRBD1 agrees at 7 bases. CDR1 is SQVTM and CDR2 is ANQGSEA in the germline V gene. CDR3 length equals 11 residues. With 8 bases clipped from V and 4 bases from J, the junction kept 5 bases outside the gene matches. The CDR3 DNA follows: TGCAGCATGGGGACAGCTTACGAGCAGTACTTC. This gives the protein CSMGTAYEQYF.

The genes are TRBV5-1 and TRBJ1-3; a weak D match, TRBD1 (6 bases). The CDR3 length is 18 residues. Germline V gene sequence: CDR1 SGHRS, CDR2 YFSETQ. The V end lost 4 bases, the J end lost 2 bases, and 22 bases lay between the germline ends. The CDR3 coding sequence is TGCGCCAGCAGCGCCGGCCCGGGGGGCAAAGAAGCTGGAAACACCATATATTTT. Amino acids: CASSAGPGGKEAGNTIYF.

This clone appeared once. This chain uses TRBV7-8 with TRBJ2-5; 13 bases fit TRBD2. Per the germline V gene, CDR1 is SGHVS and CDR2 is FQNEAQ. J lost 6 bases, V lost 5 bases, and 9 bases had no gene match. The CDR3 has 16 amino acids. The CDR3 here is CASSPTATSGGQTQYF. The CDR3 nucleotides read TGTGCCAGCAGCCCGACCGCGACTAGCGGGGGGCAGACCCAGTACTTC.

In DNA, the CDR3 is TGTGCCAGCAGCCGGAGGGTTTCTGGAAACACCATATATTTT. This translates into CASSRRVSGNTIYF. This chain links TRBV28 with TRBJ1-3; D gene ambiguous. With 6 bases removed from V and 1 base from J, the gap between germline ends came to 10 bases. This CDR3 contains 14 residues. CDR1 and CDR2 from the germline V gene are MDHEN and SYDVKM.

This rearrangement joins TRBV11-3 to TRBJ2-3, with D hard to call. V was trimmed by 0 bases and J by 2 bases, leaving 9 bases between them. The V gene's germline CDR1 is SGHNT and CDR2 YENEEA. The CDR3 has 15 amino acids. In DNA, the CDR3 is TGTGCCAGCAGCTTAGAGGGCAGGAACACAGATACGCAGTATTTT. It codes for CASSLEGRNTDTQYF.

The chain has TRBV12-3 or TRBV12-4 and TRBJ1-2; maybe TRBD1 (6 bases). The CDR3 is 12 residues long. V lost 3 bases and J lost 4, with 6 bases in between. CDR3 sequence reads: CASSLDSYGYTF. The CDR3 region has the DNA TGTGCCAGCAGTTTGGACAGCTATGGCTACACCTTC.

The gene calls are TRBV7-2 and TRBJ1-4, with TRBD1 matching 9 bases. This CDR3 has 15 amino acids. Per germline, CDR1 SGHTA and CDR2 FQGNSA. Trimming removed 5 bases from V and 3 bases from J; junction bases left unmatched: 4. CDR3 amino acids: CASSPGQGPNEKLFF. The CDR3 DNA is TGTGCCAGCAGCCCCGGACAGGGGCCTAATGAAAAACTGTTTTTT.

V is TRBV7-8 and J is TRBJ2-5; D is unclear. The CDR3 consists of 12 residues. Germline-derived CDR1 and CDR2 are SGHVS and FQNEAQ. Trimming took off 0 bases at V and 6 bases at J, with 5 bases between the two ends. CDR3 DNA: TGTGCCAGCAGCTTAGCGCGAAAGACCCAGTACTTC. It translates to CASSLARKTQYF.

The J gene is TRBJ2-1, the V gene TRBV5-6; perhaps TRBD1 as D (6 bases). This CDR3 region has 17 residues. V was shortened by 1 base and J by 5 bases, with 19 bases between the two germline ends. Germline V gene data show CDR1 as SGHDT and CDR2 as YYEEEE. In DNA, the CDR3 is TGTGCCAGCAGCTTGTTTAGGGTACAGGGTTCTGACAATGAGCAGTTCTTC. Translated: CASSLFRVQGSDNEQFF.

V usage is TRBV5-1 and J usage is TRBJ2-3; 8 nucleotides align to TRBD2. Trimming at V came to 0 bases and at J to 4 bases, leaving 1 base not matched to a gene. This CDR3 has 14 residues. Germline CDR1 and CDR2: SGHRS and YFSETQ. The CDR3 is CASSLDGGADTQYF. DNA for the CDR3: TGCGCCAGCAGCTTGGACGGGGGGGCAGATACGCAGTATTTT. Filled out from reference TRBV5-1 and TRBJ2-3, the complete variable domain reads KAGVTQTPRYLIKTRGQQVTLSCSPISGHRSVSWYQQTPGQGLQFLFEYFSETQRNKGNFPGRFSGRQFSNSRSEMNVSTLELGDSALYLCASSLDGGADTQYFGPGTRLTVL.

Only one count was recorded for this clone. This CDR3 is CASSLGQQNSPLHF. DNA of the CDR3: TGTGCCAGCAGCTTGGGACAACAGAATTCACCCCTCCACTTT. The rearrangement uses TRBV7-2 and TRBJ1-6; D might be TRBD1 (6 bases). CDR1 and CDR2 (germline): SGHTA, FQGNSA. This CDR3 spans 14 amino acids. V lost 3 bases to trimming and J lost 7 bases, with 10 bases between them. The full variable domain, in which reference TRBV7-2 and TRBJ1-6 provide the parts outside the CDR3, is GAGVSQSPSNKVTEKGKDVELRCDPISGHTALYWYRQSLGQGLEFLIYFQGNSAPDKSGLPSDRFSAERTGGSVSTLTIQRTQQEDSAVYLCASSLGQQNSPLHFGNGTRLTVT.

The V call is TRBV19, the J call TRBJ2-3; TRBD2 matches 9 bases. From germline, CDR1 is LNHDA and CDR2 SQIVND (reference sequence). The V segment lost 9 bases and the J segment 2 bases; nucleotides outside the gene matches: 9. The CDR3 is made up of 15 amino acids. The CDR3 coding sequence is TGTGCCAGCCACTCTAGCGGGGACACCACAGATACGCAGTATTTT. Protein sequence: CASHSSGDTTDTQYF.

The chain carries TRBV28 and TRBJ1-3; D perhaps matches TRBD1 (6 bases). V shed 8 bases and J shed 1 base, with 18 bases lying between them. The CDR3 consists of 16 residues. Germline assignment: CDR1 MDHEN and CDR2 SYDVKM. The CDR3 DNA follows: TGTGCCAGCTCCGGGGGCGGGGGGGCGTCTGGAAACACCATATATTTT. Protein: CASSGGGGASGNTIYF.

V is TRBV5-6 and J is TRBJ2-3, with D possibly TRBD1 on 5 matching bases. Looked up from germline, CDR1 is SGHDT and CDR2 is YYEEEE. Trimming took 4 bases from V and 7 from J, leaving 10 bases between them. The CDR3 runs to 12 residues. CDR3 residues: CASSLQGNTQYF. As DNA, the CDR3 is TGTGCCAGCAGCCTGCAGGGAAATACGCAGTATTTT. Looking up the rest from reference TRBV5-6 and TRBJ2-3 gives the full variable domain: DAGVTQSPTHLIKTRGQQVTLRCSPKSGHDTVSWYQQALGQGPQFIFQYYEEEERQRGNFPDRFSGHQFPNYSSELNVNALLLGDSALYLCASSLQGNTQYFGPGTRLTVL.

CDR3 sequence: CASSSLTGINQPQHF. CDR3 bases: TGTGCCAGCAGTTCCCTGACAGGGATCAATCAGCCCCAGCATTTT. The chain recombines TRBV27 with TRBJ1-5, with 7 bases that match TRBD1. The germline V gene has CDR1 MNHEY and CDR2 SMNVEV (reference sequence). V gave up 4 bases and J gave up 3 bases; unmatched junction bases: 6. The CDR3 has 15 amino acids.

This chain joins TRBV19 and TRBJ2-5; D is perhaps TRBD1 (6 bases). V lost 4 bases, J lost 1 base, and 13 bases lay in between. CDR3 length: 15 residues. Per the germline V gene, CDR1 is LNHDA and CDR2 is SQIVND (reference sequence). The CDR3 DNA sequence: TGTGCCAGTAGTAGAGGACAGACGTCCCAAGAGACCCAGTACTTC. This codes for CASSRGQTSQETQYF. Based on the CDR3 plus reference TRBV19 and TRBJ2-5, the full variable domain is DGGITQSPKYLFRKEGQNVTLSCEQNLNHDAMYWYRQDPGQGLRLIYYSQIVNDFQKGDIAEGYSVSREKKESFPLTVTSAQKNPTAFYLCASSRGQTSQETQYFGPGTRLLVL.

V is TRBV2 and J is TRBJ1-2; a weak D match, TRBD1 (6 bases). This CDR3 has 13 amino acids. Germline loops: CDR1 SNHLY, CDR2 FYNNEI. V lost 2 bases and J lost 8, with 12 bases in between. Here the CDR3 reads CASSETGFMGYTF. CDR3 sequence (DNA): TGTGCCAGCAGTGAAACAGGGTTTATGGGCTACACCTTC.

The chain has TRBV5-1 and TRBJ1-1; 7 nucleotides line up with TRBD1. From germline, CDR1 is SGHRS and CDR2 YFSETQ. This CDR3 is built from 13 residues. The ends lost 4 bases at V and 6 bases at J; junction bases unmatched: 6. The CDR3 reads CASSMTGRSEAFF. The CDR3 DNA reads as TGCGCCAGCAGCATGACAGGGAGGTCTGAAGCTTTCTTT.

The chain joins TRBV5-4 to TRBJ1-1; D is perhaps TRBD1 (5 bases). Trimming took 0 bases from V and 1 from J, leaving 7 bases between them. Germline CDR1 and CDR2: SGHNT and YYREEE (reference sequence). The CDR3 extends over 14 amino acids. DNA for the CDR3: TGTGCCAGCAGCTTGGGAGGACAGAACACTGAAGCTTTCTTT. It is translated as CASSLGGQNTEAFF.

The chain recombines TRBV5-1 with TRBJ1-4; 7 bases map to TRBD1. This CDR3 is 13 amino acids long. V was clipped by 4 bases and J by 8 bases; unmatched bases: 5. Germline V gene data show CDR1 as SGHRS and CDR2 as YFSETQ. CDR3 residues: CASSPGDREKLFF. Here the CDR3 DNA reads TGCGCCAGCAGCCCTGGGGACAGAGAAAAACTGTTTTTT.

The chain has TRBV5-6 and TRBJ2-5; D is undetermined. This CDR3 comprises 14 residues. CDR1 and CDR2 from the germline V gene are SGHDT and YYEEEE. Trimming removed 0 bases at V and 2 bases at J, with 8 bases between. The CDR3 is CASSLDQRQETQYF. In nucleotides, the CDR3 is TGTGCCAGCAGCTTGGATCAGCGACAAGAGACCCAGTACTTC.